These T cell receptor beta chains were read from a single sample in a study of blood T cell repertoires in COVID-19. The data were produced by immunoSEQ multiplex PCR, yet TCRdb's version contains in-frame clones alone and is incomplete. Of under 300,000 clones listed, just under 85% are singletons. The sequencing input was PBMCs or T cells enriched from blood (not recorded which). These receptors all come from a man aged 40-49 years who had recovered from COVID-19. Both conserved end residues are part of each CDR3. The D gene is left open where the match is weak. Size is omitted from some rows. Given values are once, few, many or a class for expanded clones.

v_gene	d_gene	j_gene	abundance	CDR3nt	CDR3aa
TRBV30	.	TRBJ2-1	.	TGTGCCTGGAGTTTAACTAGGGAGTACAATGAGCAGTTCTTC	CAWSLTREYNEQFF
TRBV5-1	.	TRBJ2-2	.	TGCGCCAGCAGTGAGAGTGGAGCCCACACCGGGGAGCTGTTTTTT	CASSESGAHTGELFF
TRBV6-5	TRBD2	TRBJ2-1	few	TGTGCCAGCAGTTACGGGAGGGCCGTAGGGAATGAGCAGTTCTTC	CASSYGRAVGNEQFF
TRBV2	.	TRBJ2-1	many	TGTGCCAGCAGTCCCGAAAGCGCGTACAATGAGCAGTTCTTC	CASSPESAYNEQFF
TRBV6-5	.	TRBJ2-4	.	TGTGCCAGCAGTATAGGAGGATTTAAGGACATTCAGTACTTC	CASSIGGFKDIQYF
TRBV5-1	.	TRBJ1-2	.	TGCGCCAGCAGCTCAGCGGGCATCGACTATGGCTACACCTTC	CASSSAGIDYGYTF
TRBV27	.	TRBJ1-6	.	TGTGCCAGCACCCCGGGACTGACGAATTCACCCCTCCACTTT	CASTPGLTNSPLHF
TRBV28	.	TRBJ2-4	.	TGTGCCAGCAGTTTACCAGGAAACATTCAGTACTTC	CASSLPGNIQYF
TRBV5-1	.	TRBJ2-6	.	TGCGCCAGCAGCTTAAGGACGGGAGTCTCTGGGGCCAACGTCCTGACTTTC	CASSLRTGVSGANVLTF
TRBV11-3	.	TRBJ2-1	few	TGTGCCAGCAGCTTAGACCCCTCGGCGGGGGCGAATGAGCAGTTCTTC	CASSLDPSAGANEQFF
TRBV24-1	.	TRBJ1-2	.	TGTGCCACCAGTGATTCTCGTGGCTACACCTTC	CATSDSRGYTF
TRBV25-1	TRBD1	TRBJ1-4	once	TGTGCCAGCAGTCAAGGACAGGGGGTTGAAAAACTGTTTTTT	CASSQGQGVEKLFF
TRBV7-9	.	TRBJ2-3	.	TGTGCCAACGTACGGGATGGCGCAGATACGCAGTATTTT	CANVRDGADTQYF
TRBV30	.	TRBJ2-4	.	TGTGCCTTAGCGGTAGCCAAAAACATTCAGTACTTC	CALAVAKNIQYF
TRBV7-2	TRBD1	TRBJ2-5	.	TGTGCCAGCAGCTCGGACAGGGCCCGATCCGAGACCCAGTACTTC	CASSSDRARSETQYF
TRBV5-4	.	TRBJ2-2	once	TGTGCCAGCAGCTCTCCTAGCGTAGGGAACACCGGGGAGCTGTTTTTT	CASSSPSVGNTGELFF
TRBV7-3	.	TRBJ1-6	.	TGTGCCAGCAGCTTACGGGACTATGGGTCACCCCTCCACTTT	CASSLRDYGSPLHF
TRBV2	.	TRBJ1-5	.	TGTGCCAGCAGTTTAAGGCTTCCTCAATCCGGGCAGCCCCAGCATTTT	CASSLRLPQSGQPQHF
TRBV9	.	TRBJ2-1	.	TGTGCCAGCAGCCCAACGGCCGGGGAGGCGCAGTTCTTC	CASSPTAGEAQFF
TRBV20-1	TRBD2	TRBJ2-1	.	TGCAGTGCTAGTACCGAGTGGCTAGCGGAGGACAATGAGCAGTTCTTC	CSASTEWLAEDNEQFF
TRBV4-2	.	TRBJ1-4	.	TGTGCCAGCAGCCAAGGCGGCGGGCCGAATGAAAAACTGTTTTTT	CASSQGGGPNEKLFF
TRBV7-9	TRBD1	TRBJ1-2	.	TGTGCCAGCAGCTGGACAGGGGCCACCCGGTCTGGCTACACCTTC	CASSWTGATRSGYTF
TRBV29-1	TRBD1	TRBJ2-7	.	TGCAGCGTGGGACAGGGTAACGAGCAGTACTTC	CSVGQGNEQYF
TRBV20-1	.	TRBJ1-2	.	TGCAGTGCTAGTTCGGGAGACTATGGCTACACCTTC	CSASSGDYGYTF
TRBV19	.	TRBJ1-4	.	TGTGCCAGTAGTCCATCTAGGGGGACGACAGCAACTAATGAAAAACTGTTTTTT	CASSPSRGTTATNEKLFF
TRBV7-2	.	TRBJ2-2	.	TGTGCCAGCAGACCAAATCCTCTAGCAGCCGGGGAGCTGTTTTTT	CASRPNPLAAGELFF
TRBV6-5	.	TRBJ1-1	.	TGTGCCAGCAGTTTGGACCCCCGGGGGACTGAAGCTTTCTTT	CASSLDPRGTEAFF
TRBV4-1	.	TRBJ1-1	once	TGCGCCAGCAGCAAAGAGGGGGGGATGAACACTGAAGCTTTCTTT	CASSKEGGMNTEAFF
TRBV6-5	.	TRBJ2-7	once	TGTGCCAGCACGTTATCGGCGGGCTACTACGAGCAGTACTTC	CASTLSAGYYEQYF
TRBV27	TRBD1	TRBJ2-7	.	TGTGCCAGCAGTCTTAGACAGGGTCCCTACGAGCAGTACTTC	CASSLRQGPYEQYF